This TCR beta chain was documented in a study of post-analysis software for immune sequencing data. Study context: Relapsing-remitting, secondary progressive and progressive-relapsing forms made up the multiple sclerosis disease courses. Broader study findings: Samples made in the same batch grouped tightly together by F measure.

About this clonotype itself: Its antigen is currently unknown.

Unique molecular identifiers featured in each of the TCR beta cDNA libraries. TCRdb reanalysed the PCR reads using MiXCR and keeps one entry per CDR3 protein. The sample has about 400,000 distinct CDR3 sequences, less than 35% seen once. The sequencing sample was made of blood. This clonotype was obtained from a girl aged 5-17 years with multiple sclerosis.

CDR3 nucleotides: TGCGCCAGCAGTAAGCGGGGATCCTACAATGAGCAGTTCTTC. This codes for CASSKRGSYNEQFF. The rearrangement joins TRBV4-3 to TRBJ2-1, with 7 bases lining up with TRBD2. Germline loops: CDR1 LGHNA, CDR2 YSLEER. Unmatched junction bases numbered 3, after V lost 6 bases and J lost 1 base. The CDR3 spans 14 residues.